The next 19 T cell receptor beta chains were all read from a single sample in a study of T cells in Graves' hyperthyroidism and ophthalmopathy. Amplified TCR beta CDR3 regions derived from RNA transcripts. RT-PCR in the first round (using the HTBI primer set) targeted the TCR CDR3. TCRdb called the multiplex PCR reads again in MiXCR, with one record for every CDR3 protein. The sample holds hundreds of thousands of distinct CDR3 sequences, about half seen once. The sample comprised peripheral blood or thyroid tissue (not recorded which). These receptors all come from a woman in her late teens or twenties with Graves' hyperthyroidism.

This clonotype was seen a few times. The J gene is TRBJ2-7, the V gene TRBV5-1; weak D call: TRBD1 (6 bases). V lost 3 bases, J lost 6 bases, and 13 bases lay in between. The germline V gene encodes CDR1 SGHRS and CDR2 YFSETQ. There are 13 residues in the CDR3. CDR3 protein: CASSWLGAVEQYF. In DNA, the CDR3 is TGCGCCAGCAGCTGGTTGGGGGCCGTCGAGCAGTACTTC.

This sequence joins TRBV7-3 and TRBJ2-7; 7 bases agree with TRBD1. Losses at the gene ends were 5 bases for V and 6 bases for J; bases not matched to a gene: 7. The CDR3 covers 13 residues. Germline assignment: CDR1 SGHTA and CDR2 FQGTGA. Written as DNA, the CDR3 is TGTGCCAGCAGCCACTGGACAGGCCGCGAGCAGTACTTC. It codes for CASSHWTGREQYF.

V and J are TRBV6-1 and TRBJ2-7, with 8 bases that match TRBD1. Germline V gene data show CDR1 as MNHNS and CDR2 as SASEGT. There are 16 residues in the CDR3. J lost 3 bases, V lost 5 bases, and 12 bases had no gene match. DNA for the CDR3: TGTGCCAGCAGTCAACAACCGGGACAGGAGGACTACGAGCAGTACTTC. It is translated as CASSQQPGQEDYEQYF.

This clonotype is a singleton in its sample. The chain combines TRBV25-1 with TRBJ1-5, with D uncertain. Germline CDR1 MGHDK, CDR2 SYGVNS. Trimming pared 2 bases from V and 6 bases from J, leaving 11 bases between. The CDR3 has 14 amino acids. As DNA, the CDR3 is TGTGCCAGCAGTGAAGGGGAGCCGGCTCAGCCCCAGCATTTT. Its translation: CASSEGEPAQPQHF.

This clonotype has only a few counts. The rearrangement joins TRBV20-1 to TRBJ2-5; 12 positions match TRBD2. The V gene end was trimmed by 5 bases and the J gene end by 3 bases; junction bases not matched to a gene: 4. The CDR3 is 14 amino acids. CDR1 DFQATT and CDR2 SNEGSKA come from the germline V gene (reference sequence). The CDR3 protein is CSASRLAGEETQYF. CDR3 nucleotides: TGCAGTGCTTCACGACTAGCGGGAGAAGAGACCCAGTACTTC.

The rearrangement links TRBV7-9 to TRBJ1-1; 7 bases align to TRBD1. Germline V gives CDR1 SEHNR, CDR2 FQNEAQ (reference sequence). The CDR3 is made up of 16 amino acids. With 5 bases clipped from V and 5 bases from J, the junction kept 14 bases outside the gene matches. The CDR3 coding sequence is TGTGCCAGCAGCCACCGGGGCCGGACAGGCGCTACTGAAGCTTTCTTT. Translating it yields CASSHRGRTGATEAFF. Together with reference TRBV7-9 and TRBJ1-1, the CDR3 gives the full variable domain: DTGVSQNPRHKITKRGQNVTFRCDPISEHNRLYWYRQTLGQGPEFLTYFQNEAQLEKSRLLSDRFSAERPKGSFSTLEIQRTEQGDSAMYLCASSHRGRTGATEAFFGQGTRLTVV.

This clonotype has only a few counts. The rearrangement joins TRBV7-6 to TRBJ2-7; TRBD2 is a possible D gene (6 bases). This CDR3 is built from 12 residues. The germline V and J ends were trimmed by 7 bases and 1 base, with 8 bases remaining between them. The V gene's germline CDR1 is SGHVS and CDR2 FNYEAQ. In DNA, the CDR3 is TGTGCCAGCACGGGGGAGTCCTACGAGCAGTACTTC. Amino acids: CASTGESYEQYF.

The genes are TRBV12-3 or TRBV12-4 and TRBJ2-5, with 9 nucleotides matching TRBD2. Unmatched junction bases numbered 10, after V lost 10 bases and J lost 4 bases. The CDR3 spans 14 residues. CDR3 DNA: TGTGCCACCTCCCGCGGGAGGGCCTCAGAGACCCAGTACTTC. This translates into CATSRGRASETQYF.

This clonotype was detected ten times or more. The chain couples TRBV10-3 to TRBJ1-2; D is possibly TRBD1 (6 bases). Per germline, CDR1 ENHRY and CDR2 SYGVKD. Trimming left V 2 bases short and J 1 base short, with 8 bases between. The CDR3 is 14 amino acids. CDR3 loop: CAISEGRGNYGYTF. CDR3 DNA: TGTGCCATCAGTGAGGGCAGGGGTAACTATGGCTACACCTTC.

Comments on this clonotype: The conserved phenylalanine or tryptophan normally closing the CDR3 is absent here, so this likely arose from a read error. It is unclear where the CDR3 begins or ends on the DNA, so no DNA is shown, and the CDR3 is as TCRdb lists it. The rearrangement links TRBV24-1 to TRBJ1-2. 8 amino acids form the CDR3, both terminal residues included. The germline gives CDR1 KGHDR, CDR2 SFDVKD. CDR3 in amino acids: CATSDFTS.

This chain joins TRBV29-1 and TRBJ1-2; TRBD1 aligns across 7 bases. The CDR3 contains 12 residues. Losses at the gene ends were 5 bases for V and 6 bases for J; bases not matched to a gene: 6. From germline, CDR1 is SQVTM and CDR2 ANQGSEA. The CDR3 coding sequence is TGCAGCGTTAGACAGGGAGGCAATGGCTACACCTTC. It codes for CSVRQGGNGYTF.

This clonotype has more than one count but fewer than ten. The rearrangement uses TRBV19 and TRBJ1-3, with no clear D. Per germline, CDR1 LNHDA and CDR2 SQIVND (reference sequence). V was shortened by 5 bases and J by 0 bases, with 8 bases between the two germline ends. The CDR3 is 14 amino acids. The CDR3 DNA reads TGTGCCAGTAGTTCACTGAGCTCTGGAAACACCATATATTTT. This sequence encodes CASSSLSSGNTIYF. The full variable domain, in which reference TRBV19 and TRBJ1-3 provide the parts outside the CDR3, is DGGITQSPKYLFRKEGQNVTLSCEQNLNHDAMYWYRQDPGQGLRLIYYSQIVNDFQKGDIAEGYSVSREKKESFPLTVTSAQKNPTAFYLCASSSLSSGNTIYFGEGSWLTVV.

The chain uses TRBV29-1 and TRBJ1-2, with TRBD1 as a possible D gene (6 bases). The CDR3 consists of 11 residues. Germline-derived CDR1 and CDR2 are SQVTM and ANQGSEA. The ends were cut back, 0 bases at V and 8 bases at J, with 7 bases in the middle. CDR3 loop: CSVEDGGGYTF. CDR3 DNA: TGCAGCGTTGAAGATGGGGGCGGCTACACCTTC.

This clonotype was seen many times. The genes are TRBV10-3 and TRBJ1-4; 9 bases are shared with TRBD1. Unmatched junction bases numbered 3, after V lost 6 bases and J lost 4 bases. Germline V gives CDR1 ENHRY, CDR2 SYGVKD. The CDR3 length is 14 residues. This CDR3 reads CAISGGQGNEKLFF. CDR3 bases: TGTGCCATCAGCGGGGGACAGGGTAATGAAAAACTGTTTTTT.

This clonotype was detected ten times or more. This chain links TRBV7-3 with TRBJ1-1; D gene uncertain. The germline V and J ends were trimmed by 1 base and 1 base, with 4 bases remaining between them. The CDR3 spans 13 residues. CDR1 is SGHTA, CDR2 FQGTGA, per germline. Written as DNA, the CDR3 is TGTGCCAGCAGCTTAATGGAGAACACTGAAGCTTTCTTT. Translation gives CASSLMENTEAFF.

The rearrangement uses TRBV2 and TRBJ2-7; the D is unclear. This CDR3 has 12 residues. V was clipped by 8 bases and J by 2 bases, with 10 bases between them. Germline CDR1 is SNHLY and CDR2 is FYNNEI. This chain's CDR3 is CASLKNTYEQYF. Written as DNA, the CDR3 is TGTGCCAGCCTCAAAAATACCTACGAGCAGTACTTC.

There are many counts of this clonotype. This chain links TRBV20-1 with TRBJ1-2; unclear D gene. Germline CDR1 DFQATT, CDR2 SNEGSKA (reference sequence). CDR3 length: 11 residues. The CDR3 spells CSAPDNYGYTF. The CDR3 DNA is TGCAGCGCCCCAGATAACTATGGCTACACCTTC.

This clonotype was found a few times. The chain has TRBV7-9 and TRBJ1-5; D uncertain. The CDR3 runs to 15 residues. Germline lookup yields CDR1 SEHNR and CDR2 FQNEAQ (reference sequence). V dropped 5 bases and J dropped 0 bases, with 11 bases sitting between them. The CDR3 loop reads CASSATYSSNQPQHF. The CDR3 nucleotides read TGTGCCAGCAGCGCAACATACAGTAGCAATCAGCCCCAGCATTTT.

A few counts support this clonotype. This chain joins TRBV7-8 and TRBJ1-1, with 7 bases aligning to TRBD1. Germline CDR1 and CDR2: SGHVS and FQNEAQ. V trimming: 4 bases; J trimming: 0 bases; junction bases outside the gene matches: 5. This CDR3 has 15 amino acids. CDR3 protein: CASSSPGQMNTEAFF. In DNA, the CDR3 is TGTGCCAGCAGCTCCCCGGGACAGATGAACACTGAAGCTTTCTTT.